This T cell receptor beta chain was recorded in a study of blood T cell repertoires in COVID-19. Study at large: COVID-19 samples from acute and convalescent phases originated in the United States, Italy and Spain.

Some clones are missing from TCRdb's copy, which holds only in-frame ones; the method was immunoSEQ multiplex PCR. The sample gives some 170,000 clones, approximately 85% of which show up once; approximately 6.2% is in the top ten. Germline-derived CDR1 and CDR2 are ENHRY and SYGVKD. CDR3 size: 13 residues. V dropped 10 bases and J dropped 1 base, with 13 bases sitting between them. The chain combines TRBV10-3 with TRBJ1-1; D is perhaps TRBD1 (6 bases). The sequence came from a man aged 35 to 55 who had recovered from COVID-19. Sequenced: PBMCs or T cells enriched from blood (not recorded which). CDR3 DNA: TGTGCCACAAACAGGGTGGGGAACACTGAAGCTTTCTTT. It codes for CATNRVGNTEAFF.